This is a list of T cell receptor beta chains from one sample in a study of shared clonotypes between healthy human individuals. Sequencing used immunoSEQ multiplex PCR; TCRdb keeps in-frame clones, though not all of them. Among roughly 2 million clones listed, approximately 94% were seen once. The sequenced sample consisted of naive CD4+ T cells sorted from blood. The origin of the receptors is a man younger than 35 in good health. Each CDR3 is given with its conserved first and last residue. The order of the fields is V gene, D gene, clone size, J gene, CDR3 DNA, CDR3 protein. The D gene is left open where the match is weak. The size of a clone is reported for some rows only, either as once, few or many, or as a class for expanded clones.

TRBV6-6	TRBD1	.	TRBJ2-2	TGTGCCAGCAGTCGGACAGGAGCGAACACCGGGGAGCTGTTTTTT	CASSRTGANTGELFF
TRBV21-1	.	.	TRBJ2-2	TGTGCCAGCAGCGTCACAGGGGGTAGTGGCGGGGAGCTGTTTTTT	CASSVTGGSGGELFF
TRBV13	.	.	TRBJ2-7	TGTGCCAGCAGCCCCCTGGGGGACGAGCAGTACTTC	CASSPLGDEQYF
TRBV5-1	TRBD2	.	TRBJ2-3	TGCGCCAGCAGCAACTCTGCTAGCGGGGGGTCCACAGATACGCAGTATTTT	CASSNSASGGSTDTQYF
TRBV2	TRBD2	.	TRBJ2-5	TGTGCCAGCAGGCGGGGGAGCCAAGAGACCCAGTACTTC	CASRRGSQETQYF
TRBV7-9	.	.	TRBJ1-2	TGTGCCAGCAGCCCTGACGGCGGAGAGGAGGGCTACACCTTC	CASSPDGGEEGYTF
TRBV7-7	TRBD1	once	TRBJ2-1	TGTGCTAGCAGCCTACAGGGGACCAATGAGCAGTTCTTC	CASSLQGTNEQFF
TRBV6-6	TRBD1	once	TRBJ1-2	TGTGCCAGCAGTCTGGGACAGACCTATGGCTACACCTTC	CASSLGQTYGYTF
TRBV11-2	TRBD1	.	TRBJ2-5	TGTGCCAGCAGTGACAGGGCGCAGACCCAGTACTTC	CASSDRAQTQYF
TRBV28	TRBD1	.	TRBJ1-2	TGTGCCAGCAGAGCTAGAGACAGGGCGTGGGGCTACACCTTC	CASRARDRAWGYTF
TRBV6-1	.	.	TRBJ1-2	TGTGCCAGCAGTGAAGTCCAGGGAAGGGGACTGTGGACCTTC	CASSEVQGRGLWTF
TRBV7-7	TRBD1	.	TRBJ2-5	TGTGCTAGCAGCTCGACAGGGGGAGCACAAGAGACCCAGTACTTC	CASSSTGGAQETQYF
TRBV5-1	.	.	TRBJ1-1	TGCGCCAGCAGCTTGGAGACAGCTCCTAACACTGAAGCTTTCTTT	CASSLETAPNTEAFF
TRBV15	TRBD1	.	TRBJ2-2	TGTGCCACCAGCATTTACAGGGGAAGCACCGGGGAGCTGTTTTTT	CATSIYRGSTGELFF
TRBV2	.	once	TRBJ2-7	TGTGCCAGCAGTGAGGCGGGCACCCAGGGACAGTACTTC	CASSEAGTQGQYF
TRBV2	.	.	TRBJ2-5	TGTGCCAGCAGTGGGGGTCAGGGAGGCGAGACCCAGTACTTC	CASSGGQGGETQYF
TRBV4-2	.	.	TRBJ1-6	TGTGCCAGCAGCCAAGAACACAGCAGCTCCTATAATTCACCCCTCCACTTT	CASSQEHSSSYNSPLHF
TRBV19	.	.	TRBJ1-4	TGTGCCAGTAGTAGCGCCGGGACCGGTAATGAAAAACTGTTTTTT	CASSSAGTGNEKLFF
TRBV10-3	.	.	TRBJ2-7	TGTGCCATCAGTGGGTGGGCCCGGGATTACGAGCAGTACTTC	CAISGWARDYEQYF
TRBV5-6	.	.	TRBJ1-2	TGTGCCAGCAGCTTGGAAGGGTGGGGCTACACCTTC	CASSLEGWGYTF
TRBV19	TRBD2	.	TRBJ2-7	TGTGCCGTAGCGGGAGTCCAGGTCCATCAACTGCAGTACTTC	CAVAGVQVHQLQYF
TRBV14	TRBD2	once	TRBJ2-7	TGTGCCAGCAGCCGGCCGGGACTAGGTCCCTACGAGCAGTACTTC	CASSRPGLGPYEQYF
TRBV19	.	.	TRBJ2-1	TGTGCCAGTAGTATCGGGGGCGGGCTAGCGGAATACAATGAGCAGTTCTTC	CASSIGGGLAEYNEQFF
TRBV19	.	.	TRBJ1-2	TGTGCCAGTACGGATTTAGGCCGGAGGGGCTACACCTTC	CASTDLGRRGYTF
TRBV2	.	once	TRBJ2-2	TGTGCCAGCAGTGAAGAAAGCAGGGCGAACGGGGAGCTGTTTTTT	CASSEESRANGELFF
TRBV5-6	.	.	TRBJ1-2	TGTGCCAGCAGCTCAGTAACAGGGAGAGGCTATGGCTACACCTTC	CASSSVTGRGYGYTF
TRBV7-8	TRBD2	.	TRBJ2-7	TGTGCCAGCAGCCCCCAGCAGCGGGGGGGTTACGAGCAGTACTTC	CASSPQQRGGYEQYF
TRBV6-4	.	.	TRBJ2-1	TGTGCCAGCAGCCAGACAGAGATTAATGAGCAGTTCTTC	CASSQTEINEQFF